Below are 25 T cell receptor beta chains sequenced from a single sample in a study of PD-1 blockade in classical Hodgkin lymphoma. Stated time point: cycle 4 day 1 (C4D1), after about 6 weeks of nivolumab. Each patient's relapse followed autologous stem cell transplantation, and brentuximab vedotin exposure varied. Clones were sequenced by immunoSEQ multiplex PCR, and TCRdb holds only the in-frame ones, with some missing. The sample comprises about 96,000 clones, 85% to 95% of which are singletons, and just under 2% rests with the top ten. Sequenced material: peripheral blood mononuclear cells (PBMCs), taken before the fourth cycle of nivolumab. Source of these receptors: a human donor with classical Hodgkin lymphoma.

This rearrangement joins TRBV29-1 to TRBJ1-4; D remains ambiguous. Germline V gene lookup returns CDR1 SQVTM and CDR2 ANQGSEA. The CDR3 is 15 amino acids. Trimming cost V 2 bases and J 7 bases, with 17 bases left between them. CDR3: CSVEMQGIMREKLFF. In DNA form, the CDR3 reads TGCAGCGTTGAAATGCAAGGGATTATGCGTGAAAAACTGTTTTTT.

This clone was seen a single time. V usage is TRBV7-2 and J usage is TRBJ1-5; D gene unclear. Trimming stripped 1 base from V and 7 bases from J, with 20 bases between. Germline CDR1 SGHTA, CDR2 FQGNSA. This CDR3 spans 17 amino acids. CDR3 sequence (DNA): TGTGCCAGCAGCTTAGTAGCGGAGCCCTGGGTAGGACAGCCCCAGCATTTT. This gives the protein CASSLVAEPWVGQPQHF.

This sequence joins TRBV6-6 and TRBJ1-1; a weak D match, TRBD1 (6 bases). This CDR3 comprises 14 residues. The germline V gene has CDR1 MNHNY and CDR2 SVGAGI (reference sequence). V lost 4 bases and J 6 bases, leaving 15 bases between the germline ends. CDR3 sequence reads: CASSLDGGRPEAFF. The DNA for the CDR3 is TGTGCCAGCAGTTTGGACGGGGGGCGGCCTGAAGCTTTCTTT.

The CDR3 region is CASSVRPAGPPYEQYF. CDR3 nucleotide sequence: TGTGCCAGCAGCGTCCGCCCAGCAGGACCCCCCTACGAGCAGTACTTC. V is TRBV9 and J is TRBJ2-7; unclear D gene. CDR3 size: 16 residues. V was pared by 2 bases and J by 2 bases, with 17 bases between. Per the germline V gene, CDR1 is SGDLS and CDR2 is YYNGEE. The complete variable domain, with remaining parts taken from reference TRBV9 and TRBJ2-7, reads DSGVTQTPKHLITATGQRVTLRCSPRSGDLSVYWYQQSLDQGLQFLIQYYNGEERAKGNILERFSAQQFPDLHSELNLSSLELGDSALYFCASSVRPAGPPYEQYFGPGTRLTVT.

This chain connects TRBV2 to TRBJ2-7; D might be TRBD1 (6 bases). The germline gives CDR1 SNHLY, CDR2 FYNNEI. Trimming left V 6 bases short and J 0 bases short, with 15 bases between. The CDR3 loop spans 15 amino acids. CDR3 DNA sequence: TGTGCCAGCAGCGAGGGACATTTGAGCTCCTACGAGCAGTACTTC. It codes for CASSEGHLSSYEQYF.

The chain recombines TRBV7-3 with TRBJ2-5; D is perhaps TRBD1 or TRBD2 (6 bases each). The CDR3 runs 14 residues. V was trimmed by 5 bases and J by 7 bases, leaving 17 bases between them. CDR1 and CDR2 (germline): SGHTA, FQGTGA. DNA for the CDR3: TGTGCCAGCAGCGGGACCGGGGGCCCGGGGACCCAGTACTTC. Translating gives CASSGTGGPGTQYF.

The chain combines TRBV5-1 with TRBJ1-1, with D possibly being TRBD1 (6 bases). Trimming shortened V by 2 bases and J by 8 bases, and 13 bases separated the two germline ends. The CDR3 is made up of 13 amino acids. Per germline, CDR1 SGHRS and CDR2 YFSETQ. The CDR3 region has the DNA TGCGCCAGCAGCTTTGGGGGGCTCGTGGAAGCTTTCTTT. Its protein is CASSFGGLVEAFF.

The chain couples TRBV6-5 to TRBJ1-5; the D gene is possibly TRBD1 (6 bases). The CDR3 extends over 15 amino acids. Germline CDR1 MNHEY, CDR2 SVGAGI. V dropped 5 bases and J dropped 1 base, with 12 bases sitting between them. The CDR3 loop is CASSKNRDSNQPQHF. The CDR3 DNA sequence: TGTGCCAGCAGTAAAAACAGGGACAGCAATCAGCCCCAGCATTTT.

The chain links TRBV5-3 to TRBJ1-5, with D perhaps TRBD1 (5 bases). TRBV5-3 is an open reading frame, and its role is uncertain. The CDR3 covers 14 residues. With 2 bases removed from V and 8 bases from J, the gap between germline ends came to 14 bases. CDR3 residues: CARSFIRDREPQHF. The CDR3 bases are TGTGCCAGAAGCTTCATCAGGGATAGGGAGCCCCAGCATTTT.

This chain uses TRBV7-9 with TRBJ2-3; unclear D gene. Trimming removed 0 bases from V and 5 bases from J, with 9 bases in between. Looked up from germline, CDR1 is SEHNR and CDR2 is FQNEAQ (reference sequence). CDR3 length equals 14 residues. The DNA for the CDR3 is TGTGCCAGCAGCTTAGCGAGTAAGGGAGATACGCAGTATTTT. It yields the protein CASSLASKGDTQYF. Looking up the rest from reference TRBV7-9 and TRBJ2-3 gives the full variable domain: DTGVSQNPRHKITKRGQNVTFRCDPISEHNRLYWYRQTLGQGPEFLTYFQNEAQLEKSRLLSDRFSAERPKGSFSTLEIQRTEQGDSAMYLCASSLASKGDTQYFGPGTRLTVL.

The rearrangement links TRBV9 to TRBJ2-1; TRBD2 matches at 12 bases. The V segment lost 3 bases and the J segment 4 bases; nucleotides outside the gene matches: 5. The CDR3 is 16 amino acids. The V gene's germline CDR1 is SGDLS and CDR2 YYNGEE. Written as DNA, the CDR3 is TGTGCCAGCAGCGGGCTAGCGGGAGGGGAGTACAATGAGCAGTTCTTC. It encodes CASSGLAGGEYNEQFF.

The chain is built from TRBV10-3 and TRBJ2-1; D uncertain. CDR3 length equals 17 residues. V was trimmed by 2 bases and J by 1 base, leaving 15 bases between them. CDR1 is ENHRY and CDR2 is SYGVKD in the germline V gene. This chain's CDR3 is CAISEPGRATSYNEQFF. The CDR3 coding sequence is TGTGCCATCAGTGAGCCCGGAAGAGCTACATCCTACAATGAGCAGTTCTTC.

This chain joins TRBV6-6 and TRBJ2-2, with D hard to call. V lost 6 bases and J lost 8, with 4 bases in between. Germline CDR1 reads MNHNY; CDR2 reads SVGAGI (reference sequence). CDR3 length: 10 amino acids. The CDR3 is CASRGGELFF. The CDR3 nucleotides read TGTGCCAGCAGGGGGGGGGAGCTGTTTTTT.

This clone was detected once. The gene calls are TRBV27 and TRBJ2-1; 10 nucleotides match TRBD2. This CDR3 region has 15 residues. V dropped 3 bases and J dropped 9; count of bases not matched to a gene: 8. Germline loops: CDR1 MNHEY, CDR2 SMNVEV (reference sequence). CDR3 nucleotides: TGTGCCAGCAGTTTTACTAGCGGGGCTCTGGGTGAGCAGTTCTTC. Amino acids: CASSFTSGALGEQFF.

This chain uses TRBV6-1 with TRBJ2-5, with D uncertain. CDR1 and CDR2 from the germline V gene are MNHNS and SASEGT. This CDR3 comprises 12 residues. Trimming removed 3 bases at V and 7 bases at J, with 9 bases between. CDR3 DNA: TGTGCCAGCAGTGATTCCCAAATGACCCAGTACTTC. Translating it yields CASSDSQMTQYF.

For this clone: Different DNA sequences within this sample yield the same CDR3. This chain connects TRBV6-5 to TRBJ2-7, with D hard to call. This CDR3 comprises 13 residues. CDR1 is MNHEY, CDR2 SVGAGI, per germline. Trimming took off 2 bases at V and 3 bases at J, with 8 bases between the two ends. The CDR3 loop is CASSYSPLYEQYF. Written as DNA, the CDR3 is TGTGCCAGCAGTTACAGTCCACTCTACGAGCAGTACTTC.

The chain recombines TRBV6-5 with TRBJ1-2; a weak D match, TRBD1 (6 bases). The CDR3 spans 16 residues. Trimming stripped 4 bases from V and 2 bases from J, with 17 bases between. Germline V CDR1 and CDR2: MNHEY, SVGAGI. The CDR3 DNA reads as TGTGCCAGCAGTTCAAGGGGGGGCGCAGGGAACTATGGCTACACCTTC. Amino acid sequence: CASSSRGGAGNYGYTF.

This sequence joins TRBV6-6 and TRBJ1-5; D might be TRBD1 (6 bases). V was clipped by 7 bases and J by 4 bases, with 17 bases between them. The CDR3 has 15 residues. Per the germline V gene, CDR1 is MNHNY and CDR2 is SVGAGI (reference sequence). CDR3 nucleotides: TGTGCCAGCAATACAGGGAGGAACCTTAATCAGCCCCAGCATTTT. Protein product: CASNTGRNLNQPQHF.

V and J are TRBV14 and TRBJ2-7; 7 bases map to TRBD1. This CDR3 comprises 17 residues. Germline lookup yields CDR1 SGHDN and CDR2 FVKESK. V gave up 3 bases and J gave up 0 bases; unmatched junction bases: 11. The CDR3 region has the DNA TGTGCCAGCAGCCACAACCCCGGACAGGTGAGCTCCTACGAGCAGTACTTC. Its protein product is CASSHNPGQVSSYEQYF.

The chain combines TRBV7-2 with TRBJ2-7; 9 bases are a match to TRBD2. The CDR3 totals 14 residues. Germline V gene data show CDR1 as SGHTA and CDR2 as FQGNSA. Trimming removed 3 bases from V and 4 bases from J; junction bases left unmatched: 4. The CDR3 loop reads CASSFGTSWYEQYF. CDR3 coding DNA: TGTGCCAGCAGCTTTGGGACTAGCTGGTACGAGCAGTACTTC.

This chain joins TRBV10-3 and TRBJ2-1, with unresolved D. V lost 0 bases and J 3 bases, leaving 15 bases between the germline ends. Germline-derived CDR1 and CDR2 are ENHRY and SYGVKD. The CDR3 consists of 17 residues. This CDR3 is CAISESPGSHIYNEQFF. DNA of the CDR3: TGTGCCATCAGTGAGTCCCCAGGCTCCCACATCTACAATGAGCAGTTCTTC.

The V call is TRBV20-1, the J call TRBJ1-2; no firm D call. The CDR3 is 10 amino acids. The germline CDR1 and CDR2 sequences are DFQATT and SNEGSKA (reference sequence). Trimming took off 7 bases at V and 4 bases at J, with 7 bases between the two ends. As DNA, the CDR3 is TGCAGTGAAAAAATCTATGGCTACACCTTC. Translating it yields CSEKIYGYTF.

This clone was detected once. This chain links TRBV28 with TRBJ1-1; D is perhaps TRBD1 (6 bases). This CDR3 has 15 amino acids. Per germline, CDR1 MDHEN and CDR2 SYDVKM. V was pared by 4 bases and J by 3 bases, with 15 bases between. CDR3 sequence (DNA): TGTGCCAGCAGTTCCTGGGGGCGAGGGGACACTGAAGCTTTCTTT. Translation gives CASSSWGRGDTEAFF.

CDR3 sequence: CASSPDRGNTGELFF. The CDR3 nucleotides read TGCGCCAGCAGCCCTGACAGGGGGAACACCGGGGAGCTGTTTTTT. The chain recombines TRBV5-1 with TRBJ2-2; TRBD1 aligns across 8 bases. Germline loops: CDR1 SGHRS, CDR2 YFSETQ. V dropped 4 bases and J dropped 1; count of bases not matched to a gene: 3. The length of the CDR3 is 15 residues.

The gene calls are TRBV7-8 and TRBJ2-7; D gene unclear. The CDR3 extends over 11 amino acids. Germline CDR1 and CDR2: SGHVS and FQNEAQ. Trimming shortened V by 5 bases and J by 2 bases, and 4 bases separated the two germline ends. CDR3 nucleotide sequence: TGTGCCAGCAGCCCCGCCTACGAGCAGTACTTC. It yields the protein CASSPAYEQYF.